This T cell receptor beta chain is from a study of response to subunit inactivated influenza vaccine listed by TCRdb under 2018. At the level of the whole study: To follow how T cells responded to a trivalent subunit inactivated influenza vaccine, the researchers relied on deep quantitative profiling of the T cell receptor repertoire.

The CDR3 measures 16 amino acids from cysteine to phenylalanine. The DNA shown is the 48-base CDR3, in frame from base 1. Relative to germline, V is 2 bases shorter and J is 2 bases shorter, with 13 bases between their ends. The germline V gene specifies SGHTA as CDR1 and FQGTGA as CDR2. The library was built by means of RT-PCR. TCRdb names Illumina HiSeq 2500 as the instrument used. TCRdb reanalyzed the raw reads on its own, using fastp at Q25 for trimming and MiXCR for clone calling, and kept in-frame beta chains. Rows are unified per CDR3 protein, each entry keeping the most common DNA and genes. Here the sample has roughly 500,000 distinct CDR3 sequences; more than 15% occur a single time. The ten top clones hold over 2.5% of the sample. Results the study describes overall, beyond this receptor: It was suggested by the authors that each seasonal influenza vaccination may recruit only a limited number of new T cells.

This clonotype has a handful of counts. Its antigen remains unidentified. Base qualities were left out, and no much larger clone turns up one base away. The chain joins TRBV7-3 to TRBJ2-1; no D gene call is confident. The material sequenced was CD4+ T cells sorted from PBMCs, taken less than 30 months after vaccination. The source is a man aged 50 to 69 who received an inactivated influenza vaccine. Donor details come from another sample of the same person, matched by shared clones. The base sequence is TGTGCCAGCAGCTTAGGTTCCGGGCGGCCCTACAATGAGCAGTTCTTC. The translation is CASSLGSGRPYNEQFF.